This TCR beta chain originates from a study of response to subunit inactivated influenza vaccine. Study observations and caveats: The authors proposed limited new T cell recruitment per seasonal influenza vaccination.

The germline gives CDR1 SGHRS, CDR2 YFSETQ. Trimming at V came to 0 bases and at J to 2 bases, leaving 8 bases not matched to a gene. The length of the CDR3 is 17 residues. TCRdb fed the RT-PCR reads into MiXCR, producing one record per CDR3 protein. This sample carries approximately 700,000 distinct CDR3 sequences, 15% to 17% of them seen once, and the ten largest clones take roughly 11%. On this clonotype: Its antigen is undetermined.

Sequencing was performed on PBMCs from blood, taken roughly 13 days after vaccination. This rearrangement joins TRBV5-1 to TRBJ2-3; 8 nucleotides match TRBD2. The origin of this receptor is a man aged 50 to 60 who received an inactivated influenza vaccine. CDR3 sequence (DNA): TGCGCCAGCAGCTTGGCCATCGGGGGGGCCACCACAGATACGCAGTATTTT. Its protein product is CASSLAIGGATTDTQYF.